These 9 T cell receptor beta chains were sequenced from one sample in a study of vaccination and CD4 T cells after COVID-19. Noted treatment: 10-day PBMC culture with coronavirus spike peptide pools or control peptides (ViraFEST assay). At the Johns Hopkins FTIC core, DNA taken from cultured CD4+ T cells was sequenced by way of the Oncomine TCR Beta short-read assay. Each CDR3 protein is one row after TCRdb ran MiXCR on the PCR reads. The sample shows approximately 8,100 distinct CDR3 sequences, roughly 60% of them seen only once. Their cognate antigens are unknown. Sequencing was performed on CD4+ T cells from blood, cultured in vitro. These receptors all come from a human donor who had recovered from COVID-19.

V gene TRBV28 combines with J gene TRBJ1-2; the match to TRBD1 covers 8 bases. Germline CDR1 MDHEN, CDR2 SYDVKM. V gave up 8 bases and J gave up 5 bases; unmatched junction bases: 10. The CDR3 is 14 amino acids. Written as DNA, the CDR3 is TGTGCCAGCTCTAACCGACAGGGGAGGTATGGCTACACCTTC. Translating it yields CASSNRQGRYGYTF.

This clonotype has more than one count but fewer than ten. The chain combines TRBV15 with TRBJ2-5; D is unclear. The CDR3 runs 13 residues. The V gene lost 0 bases and the J gene lost 5 bases, with 7 bases spanning the gap. Per germline, CDR1 LNHNV and CDR2 YYDKDF (reference sequence). CDR3 loop: CATSRDRAETQYF. CDR3 nucleotide sequence: TGTGCCACCAGCAGAGATCGGGCGGAGACCCAGTACTTC.

The chain links TRBV6-1 to TRBJ1-6, with D tentatively TRBD1 (5 bases). This CDR3 is built from 16 residues. Trimming removed 6 bases at V and 13 bases at J, with 25 bases between. The germline CDR1 and CDR2 sequences are MNHNS and SASEGT. The CDR3 region is CASRSRRDPGLTPLHF. In DNA, the CDR3 is TGTGCCAGCAGAAGTAGACGGGACCCCGGACTAACGCCCCTCCACTTT.

The chain carries TRBV7-2 and TRBJ1-5, with no clear D. Germline CDR1 and CDR2: SGHTA and FQGNSA. V gave up 5 bases and J gave up 5 bases, with 10 bases separating them. CDR3 length: 13 amino acids. CDR3 residues: CASSRGRDQPQHF. The CDR3 DNA follows: TGTGCCAGCAGCCGCGGGCGAGATCAGCCCCAGCATTTT.

Only a few counts were recorded for this clonotype. This chain links TRBV7-9 with TRBJ1-2; no definite D call. Germline values: CDR1 SEHNR, CDR2 FQNEAQ (reference sequence). This CDR3 spans 13 amino acids. Trimming cost V 4 bases and J 2 bases, with 8 bases left between them. The CDR3 DNA sequence: TGTGCCAGCAGCTGGGAGGGCAACTATGGCTACACCTTC. Amino acids: CASSWEGNYGYTF. The complete variable domain, with remaining parts taken from reference TRBV7-9 and TRBJ1-2, reads DTGVSQNPRHKITKRGQNVTFRCDPISEHNRLYWYRQTLGQGPEFLTYFQNEAQLEKSRLLSDRFSAERPKGSFSTLEIQRTEQGDSAMYLCASSWEGNYGYTFGSGTRLTVV.

This chain joins TRBV15 and TRBJ1-1; no clear D gene. The germline V gene has CDR1 LNHNV and CDR2 YYDKDF (reference sequence). This CDR3 spans 13 amino acids. The V end lost 5 bases, the J end lost 1 base, and 8 bases lay between the germline ends. For the CDR3, the DNA is TGTGCCACCAGCGGCACAGCGAACACTGAAGCTTTCTTT. Protein: CATSGTANTEAFF. Based on the CDR3 plus reference TRBV15 and TRBJ1-1, the full variable domain is DAMVIQNPRYQVTQFGKPVTLSCSQTLNHNVMYWYQQKSSQAPKLLFHYYDKDFNNEADTPDNFQSRRPNTSFCFLDIRSPGLGDTAMYLCATSGTANTEAFFGQGTRLTVV.

This sequence joins TRBV24-1 and TRBJ1-2; D possibly corresponds to TRBD1 (5 bases). The CDR3 spans 13 residues. Germline-derived CDR1 and CDR2 are KGHDR and SFDVKD. V was trimmed by 6 bases and J by 7 bases, leaving 14 bases between them. The CDR3 spells CATSSGRGIGYTF. CDR3 sequence (DNA): TGTGCCACCAGTAGTGGGAGGGGCATTGGCTACACCTTC.

The gene calls are TRBV6-1 and TRBJ1-2, with 7 positions matching TRBD1. Trimming cost V 7 bases and J 3 bases; bases outside gene matches: 8. Germline CDR1 reads MNHNS; CDR2 reads SASEGT. The CDR3 loop spans 14 amino acids. The CDR3 here is CASTQGGWDYGYTF. Written as DNA, the CDR3 is TGTGCCAGCACCCAAGGGGGCTGGGACTATGGCTACACCTTC.

The rearrangement joins TRBV7-2 to TRBJ2-3; TRBD2 aligns across 7 bases. Per germline, CDR1 SGHTA and CDR2 FQGNSA. V lost 5 bases and J lost 4; bases outside the gene matches: 21. The CDR3 totals 19 residues. The CDR3: CASSPAAGLRLAWADTQYF. The CDR3 DNA sequence: TGTGCCAGCAGCCCTGCGGCTGGTCTGAGACTAGCATGGGCAGATACGCAGTATTTT.